One T cell receptor beta chain is described in this entry. Antigen unknown. Sequenced by immunoSEQ multiplex PCR; TCRdb stores in-frame clones only, minus some. The sample records 150,000 or so clones, just over 90% being singletons. The germline gives CDR1 MDHEN, CDR2 SYDVKM. The V end lost 7 bases, the J end lost 3 bases, and 13 bases lay between the germline ends. This CDR3 contains 13 residues. The data derive from a study of T cell responses to AZD1222 COVID-19 vaccine. Study-wide context: Whether given at about 4 or about 12 weeks, second doses were pooled.

Findings of the study overall: Repertoires were obtained solely post-peak T cell response. Donors were mostly white British, more females; clonal diversity possibly underestimated. Reports indicate that nearly half of spike-specific TCRs are directed at unmutated variant regions.

This sequence originates from an adult in good health. V and J are TRBV28 and TRBJ2-7; D is perhaps TRBD2 (6 bases). Sequencing was performed on peripheral blood, taken on day 0 of AZD1222 vaccination. The CDR3 DNA reads TGTGCCAGCATTGGGGGGACGGTCTACGAGCAGTACTTC. It translates to CASIGGTVYEQYF. Supplemented by reference TRBV28 and TRBJ2-7, the full variable domain reads DVKVTQSSRYLVKRTGEKVFLECVQDMDHENMFWYRQDPGLGLRLIYFSYDVKMKEKGDIPEGYSVSREKKERFSLILESASTNQTSMYLCASIGGTVYEQYFGPGTRLTVT.